The 18 T cell receptor beta chains presented below share a single source sample, sequenced in a study of blood T cell repertoires in COVID-19. The repertoire was sequenced with immunoSEQ multiplex PCR; TCRdb's copy has only in-frame clones and lacks some. The table shows 150,000 to 200,000 clones, with about 80% occurring only once. Sequenced sample: peripheral blood. The receptors stem from a woman aged 80 or over with acute or convalescent COVID-19.

V usage is TRBV7-2 and J usage is TRBJ2-1; D uncertain. Germline values: CDR1 SGHTA, CDR2 FQGNSA. V lost 2 bases, J lost 0 bases, and 11 bases lay in between. The CDR3 consists of 16 residues. The CDR3 here is CASSLRSLSSYNEQFF. In DNA, the CDR3 is TGTGCCAGCAGCTTACGGTCTTTAAGCTCCTACAATGAGCAGTTCTTC.

This chain uses TRBV9 with TRBJ2-1; 9 nucleotides agree with TRBD2. Germline trimming cut 0 bases from V and 5 bases from J; bases unmatched to any gene: 9. This CDR3 region has 17 residues. Per germline, CDR1 SGDLS and CDR2 YYNGEE. This CDR3 reads CASSVEPGLAGNNEQFF. CDR3 coding DNA: TGTGCCAGCAGCGTAGAGCCGGGGCTAGCGGGGAACAATGAGCAGTTCTTC.

The rearrangement joins TRBV3-1 (or the pseudogene TRBV3-2) to TRBJ1-1, with D possibly being TRBD1 (5 bases). Trimming removed 8 bases at V and 4 bases at J, with 20 bases between. Germline V gene lookup returns CDR1 LGHDT and CDR2 YNNKEL (reference sequence). The CDR3 spans 15 residues. CDR3 in DNA: TGTGCCAGCCGCCTCCAGTCAGGGTACAGCACTGAAGCTTTCTTT. It codes for CASRLQSGYSTEAFF.

This rearrangement joins TRBV7-9 to TRBJ1-6; no clear D gene. V was clipped by 5 bases and J by 11 bases, with 16 bases between them. The CDR3 loop spans 14 amino acids. The germline V gene encodes CDR1 SEHNR and CDR2 FQNEAQ (reference sequence). CDR3 sequence reads: CASSPDLVSAPLHF. For the CDR3, the DNA is TGTGCCAGCAGCCCTGACCTAGTCTCAGCACCCCTCCACTTT.

The J gene is TRBJ2-5, the V gene TRBV9; TRBD2 aligns across 7 bases. The CDR3 has 13 residues. Germline assignment: CDR1 SGDLS and CDR2 YYNGEE. V was clipped by 4 bases and J by 7 bases; unmatched bases: 7. The CDR3 sequence is CASSPGGDGTQYF. The CDR3 DNA reads as TGTGCCAGCAGCCCTGGGGGGGACGGGACCCAGTACTTC. Looking up the rest from reference TRBV9 and TRBJ2-5 gives the full variable domain: DSGVTQTPKHLITATGQRVTLRCSPRSGDLSVYWYQQSLDQGLQFLIQYYNGEERAKGNILERFSAQQFPDLHSELNLSSLELGDSALYFCASSPGGDGTQYFGPGTRLLVL.

This chain uses TRBV10-1 with TRBJ2-5; D is uncertain. Trimming took off 0 bases at V and 2 bases at J, with 7 bases between the two ends. Per germline, CDR1 WNHNN and CDR2 SYGVQD (reference sequence). CDR3 length: 14 amino acids. CDR3 sequence (DNA): TGCGCCAGCAGTGAGTCGGGCAGACAAGAGACCCAGTACTTC. The encoded protein is CASSESGRQETQYF.

The rearrangement uses TRBV6-5 and TRBJ1-6, with 11 bases fitting TRBD1. V shed 5 bases and J 10 bases; nucleotides not matched to a gene: 7. The CDR3 is 15 residues long. The germline CDR1 and CDR2 sequences are MNHEY and SVGAGI. CDR3 sequence reads: CASSTGQGAGSPLHF. CDR3 bases: TGTGCCAGCAGTACAGGACAGGGGGCAGGATCACCCCTCCACTTT.

The rearrangement links TRBV4-1 to TRBJ2-3; 9 bases line up with TRBD2. V dropped 1 base and J dropped 0; count of bases not matched to a gene: 8. Looked up from germline, CDR1 is MGHRA and CDR2 is YSYEKL. CDR3 size: 18 residues. This CDR3 reads CASSQGPSGDTSTDTQYF. CDR3 bases: TGCGCCAGCAGCCAAGGACCTAGCGGGGATACTAGCACAGATACGCAGTATTTT.

This clone came up once. The rearrangement uses TRBV11-2 and TRBJ2-5; 10 bases are a match to TRBD1. The V gene's germline CDR1 is SGHAT and CDR2 FQNNGV. The CDR3 runs 16 residues. Trimming cost V 2 bases and J 5 bases; bases outside gene matches: 8. CDR3 in amino acids: CASSLRVTGGRETQYF. CDR3 bases: TGTGCCAGCAGCTTAAGGGTGACAGGGGGCCGCGAGACCCAGTACTTC.

The gene calls are TRBV4-3 and TRBJ2-5, with a weak D call TRBD1 (6 bases). The germline V gene encodes CDR1 LGHNA and CDR2 YSLEER. The V end lost 2 bases, the J end lost 2 bases, and 12 bases lay between the germline ends. The CDR3 has 15 residues. In nucleotides, the CDR3 is TGCGCCAGCAGCCAAACCGGGACACCACAAGAGACCCAGTACTTC. Its translation is CASSQTGTPQETQYF.

This clone was counted a few times. The chain recombines TRBV27 with TRBJ1-2; TRBD1 matches at 8 bases. CDR1 and CDR2 (germline): MNHEY, SMNVEV (reference sequence). J was trimmed by 10 bases and V by 5 bases; bases with no gene match: 9. The CDR3 extends over 13 amino acids. For the CDR3, the DNA is TGTGCCAGCAGTCCCCCCGAACAGGGGGACTACACCTTC. Amino acids: CASSPPEQGDYTF.

This clone appeared a single time. CDR3 residues: CASSRDSQSGYTF. Written as DNA, the CDR3 is TGTGCCAGCAGCCGGGACTCTCAGAGTGGCTACACCTTC. The V call is TRBV5-4, the J call TRBJ1-2; D might be TRBD1 (5 bases). CDR3 length: 13 amino acids. The V gene's germline CDR1 is SGHNT and CDR2 YYREEE (reference sequence). V lost 4 bases and J 7 bases, leaving 14 bases between the germline ends.

As concerns this clone: One end of the junction fails to match germline, which may point to a read error. This chain links TRBV23-1 with TRBJ1-2; no firm D call. TRBV23-1 belongs to the ORF category, with a function that is uncertain. The CDR3 sequence is 12 residues long. The CDR3 DNA sequence: TGCGCCAGCAGTCAAGGGCGGGCAGTGGACGGCTTC. Protein product: CASSQGRAVDGF.

In its sample, this clone was seen once. V and J are TRBV10-3 and TRBJ2-7; TRBD1 agrees at 8 bases. The CDR3 has 14 amino acids. Germline CDR1 ENHRY, CDR2 SYGVKD. J lost 6 bases, V lost 0 bases, and 4 bases had no gene match. CDR3 nucleotide sequence: TGTGCCATCAGTGAGTCGACAGGGGTAGGCGAGCAGTACTTC. Encoded protein: CAISESTGVGEQYF.

This clone turned up a few times. This CDR3 reads CASSEGWTVDEQYF. CDR3 nucleotides: TGTGCCAGCAGCGAAGGGTGGACAGTTGACGAGCAGTACTTC. The rearrangement links TRBV7-9 to TRBJ2-7, with a tentative D call TRBD1 (6 bases). This CDR3 is built from 14 residues. Germline V gives CDR1 SEHNR, CDR2 FQNEAQ (reference sequence). V shed 5 bases and J shed 5 bases, with 16 bases lying between them. The variable domain in full, with the rest retrieved from reference TRBV7-9 and TRBJ2-7, is DTGVSQNPRHKITKRGQNVTFRCDPISEHNRLYWYRQTLGQGPEFLTYFQNEAQLEKSRLLSDRFSAERPKGSFSTLEIQRTEQGDSAMYLCASSEGWTVDEQYFGPGTRLTVT.

The chain joins TRBV12-3 or TRBV12-4 to TRBJ1-2; TRBD1 is a possible D gene (5 bases). Trimming took 3 bases from V and 4 from J, leaving 9 bases between them. The CDR3 covers 13 residues. The CDR3 bases are TGTGCCAGCAGTTTTCAGGGTAGCTATGGCTACACCTTC. Translating it yields CASSFQGSYGYTF.

The chain carries TRBV4-1 and TRBJ2-1; 10 nucleotides align to TRBD2. The germline V gene has CDR1 MGHRA and CDR2 YSYEKL. This CDR3 has 17 amino acids. Trimming cost V 1 base and J 6 bases; bases outside gene matches: 9. In nucleotides, the CDR3 is TGCGCCAGCAGCCAAGGGGTTTGGACTAGCGGTCTCAATGAGCAGTTCTTC. It specifies CASSQGVWTSGLNEQFF.

V is TRBV28 and J is TRBJ1-5, with 10 positions matching TRBD1. Trimming removed 9 bases from V and 5 bases from J; junction bases left unmatched: 13. The germline V gene has CDR1 MDHEN and CDR2 SYDVKM. The CDR3 sequence is 16 residues long. DNA for the CDR3: TGTGCCAGTATGACAGGGGGCGCCGTAGTTTATCAGCCCCAGCATTTT. Encoded protein: CASMTGGAVVYQPQHF.